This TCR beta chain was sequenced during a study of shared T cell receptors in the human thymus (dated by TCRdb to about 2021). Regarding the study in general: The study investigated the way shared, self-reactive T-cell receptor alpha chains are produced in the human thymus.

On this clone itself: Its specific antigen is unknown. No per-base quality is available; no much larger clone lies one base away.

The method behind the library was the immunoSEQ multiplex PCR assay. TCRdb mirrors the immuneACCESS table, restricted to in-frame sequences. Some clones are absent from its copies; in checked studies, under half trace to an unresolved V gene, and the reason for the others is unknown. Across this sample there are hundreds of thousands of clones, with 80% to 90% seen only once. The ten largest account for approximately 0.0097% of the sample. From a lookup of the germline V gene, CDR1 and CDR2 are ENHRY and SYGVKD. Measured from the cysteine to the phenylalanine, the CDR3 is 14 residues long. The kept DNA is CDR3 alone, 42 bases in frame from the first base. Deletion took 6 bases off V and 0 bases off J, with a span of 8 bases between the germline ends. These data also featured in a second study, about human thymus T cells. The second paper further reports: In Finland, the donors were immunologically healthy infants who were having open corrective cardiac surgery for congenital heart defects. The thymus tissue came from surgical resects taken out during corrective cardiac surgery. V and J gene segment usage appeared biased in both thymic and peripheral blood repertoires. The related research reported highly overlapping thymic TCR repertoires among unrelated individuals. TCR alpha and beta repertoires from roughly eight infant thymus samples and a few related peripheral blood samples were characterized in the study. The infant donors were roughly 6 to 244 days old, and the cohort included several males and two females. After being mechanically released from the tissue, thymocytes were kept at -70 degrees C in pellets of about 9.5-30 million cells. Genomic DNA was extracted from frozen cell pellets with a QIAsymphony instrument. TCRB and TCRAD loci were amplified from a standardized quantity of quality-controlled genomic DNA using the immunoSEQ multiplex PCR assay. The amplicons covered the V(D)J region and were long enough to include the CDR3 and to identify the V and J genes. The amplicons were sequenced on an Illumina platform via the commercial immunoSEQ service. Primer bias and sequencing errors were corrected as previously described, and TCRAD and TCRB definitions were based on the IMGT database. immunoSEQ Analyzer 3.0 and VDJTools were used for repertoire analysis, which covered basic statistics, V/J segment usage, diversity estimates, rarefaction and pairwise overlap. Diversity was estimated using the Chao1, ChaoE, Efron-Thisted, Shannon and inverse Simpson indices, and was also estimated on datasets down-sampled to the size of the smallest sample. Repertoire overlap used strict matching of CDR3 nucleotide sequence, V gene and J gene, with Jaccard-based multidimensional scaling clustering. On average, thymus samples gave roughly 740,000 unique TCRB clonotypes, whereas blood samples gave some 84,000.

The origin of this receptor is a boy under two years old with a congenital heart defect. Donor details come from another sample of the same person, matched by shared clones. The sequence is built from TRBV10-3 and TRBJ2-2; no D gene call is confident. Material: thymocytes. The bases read TGTGCCATCAGAGACATAACGAACACCGGGGAGCTGTTTTTT. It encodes CAIRDITNTGELFF.